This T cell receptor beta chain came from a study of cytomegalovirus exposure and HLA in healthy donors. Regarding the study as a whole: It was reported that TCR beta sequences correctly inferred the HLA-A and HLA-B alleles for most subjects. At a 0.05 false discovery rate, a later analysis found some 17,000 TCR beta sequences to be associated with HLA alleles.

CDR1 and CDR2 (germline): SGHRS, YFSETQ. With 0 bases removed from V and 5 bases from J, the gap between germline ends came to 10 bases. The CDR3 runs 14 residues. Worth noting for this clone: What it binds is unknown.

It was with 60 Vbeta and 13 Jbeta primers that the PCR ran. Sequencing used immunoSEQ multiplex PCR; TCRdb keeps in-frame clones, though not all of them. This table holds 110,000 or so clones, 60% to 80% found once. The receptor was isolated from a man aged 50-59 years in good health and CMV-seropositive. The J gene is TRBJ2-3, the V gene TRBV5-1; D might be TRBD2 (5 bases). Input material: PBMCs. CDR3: CASSLGLSKDTQYF. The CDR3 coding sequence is TGCGCCAGCAGCTTGGGACTATCAAAAGATACGCAGTATTTT.